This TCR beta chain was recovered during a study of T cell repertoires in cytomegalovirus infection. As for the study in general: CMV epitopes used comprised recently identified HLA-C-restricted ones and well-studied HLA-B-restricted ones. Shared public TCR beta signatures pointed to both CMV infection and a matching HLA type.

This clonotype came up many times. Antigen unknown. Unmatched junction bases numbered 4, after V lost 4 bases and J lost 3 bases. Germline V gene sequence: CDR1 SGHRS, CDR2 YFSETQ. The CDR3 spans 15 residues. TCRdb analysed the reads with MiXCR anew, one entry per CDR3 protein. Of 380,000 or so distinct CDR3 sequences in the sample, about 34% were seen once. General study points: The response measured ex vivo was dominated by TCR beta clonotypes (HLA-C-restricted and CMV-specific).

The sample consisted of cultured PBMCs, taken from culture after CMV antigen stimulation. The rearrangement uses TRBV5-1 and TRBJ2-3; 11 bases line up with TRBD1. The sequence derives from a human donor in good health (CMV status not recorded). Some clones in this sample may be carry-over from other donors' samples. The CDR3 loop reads CASSGGQGATDTQYF. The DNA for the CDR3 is TGCGCCAGCAGCGGTGGACAGGGGGCAACAGATACGCAGTATTTT.